This entry lists 11 T cell receptor beta chains sequenced from one sample in a study of blood T cell repertoires in COVID-19. Sequencing was performed with immunoSEQ multiplex PCR; in TCRdb, only in-frame clones are kept and a portion is missing. The table lists about 480,000 clones, approximately 86% of them singletons. Sequencing was carried out using PBMCs or T cells enriched from blood (not recorded which). The receptor set was obtained from a woman aged 60 to 75 who had recovered from COVID-19.

This chain joins TRBV7-2 and TRBJ1-2; perhaps TRBD1 as D (5 bases). Germline V gives CDR1 SGHTA, CDR2 FQGNSA. This CDR3 has 14 amino acids. Trimming took 4 bases from V and 2 from J, leaving 11 bases between them. CDR3 nucleotide sequence: TGTGCCAGCAGCTATGATCGGGGGAACTATGGCTACACCTTC. Translated: CASSYDRGNYGYTF.

This chain links TRBV6-7 with TRBJ1-2, with D perhaps TRBD1 (5 bases). TRBV6-7 is given ORF status, its function remaining uncertain. Between the trimmed V and J ends, which lost 2 bases and 6 bases, there was a span of 13 bases. The CDR3 length is 14 residues. The CDR3 here is CASSYPDSGHGYTF. CDR3 DNA: TGTGCCAGCAGTTACCCCGACAGCGGGCATGGCTACACCTTC.

On this clone: The same CDR3 arises from other DNA sequences in this sample as well. The CDR3 sequence: CAWSRTGGSQPQHF. The CDR3 coding sequence is TGTGCCTGGAGCAGGACAGGGGGCTCTCAGCCCCAGCATTTT. This chain joins TRBV30 and TRBJ1-5; TRBD1 agrees at 11 bases. Germline V gene sequence: CDR1 GTSNPN, CDR2 SVGIG (reference sequence). This CDR3 is 14 amino acids long. The V gene end was trimmed by 3 bases and the J gene end by 6 bases; junction bases not matched to a gene: 4.

The count of this clone is one. The chain links TRBV20-1 to TRBJ1-2, with 7 bases aligning to TRBD1. V trimming: 3 bases; J trimming: 7 bases; junction bases outside the gene matches: 5. The CDR3 contains 12 residues. Per germline, CDR1 DFQATT and CDR2 SNEGSKA (reference sequence). In DNA form, the CDR3 reads TGCAGTGCTAGTGGGCCAGGGGGTGGCTACACCTTC. It codes for CSASGPGGGYTF.

CDR3 DNA sequence: TGCGCCAGCAGCCCCCCGGTCCTAGCGGGCACCTACGAGCAGTACTTC. The encoded protein is CASSPPVLAGTYEQYF. This rearrangement joins TRBV4-1 to TRBJ2-7, with TRBD2 matching over 8 bases. With V trimmed by 4 bases and J by 2 bases, 10 bases remained unmatched. Germline V gives CDR1 MGHRA, CDR2 YSYEKL. This CDR3 is 16 amino acids long.

This chain joins TRBV7-9 and TRBJ2-1; D perhaps matches TRBD2 (5 bases). The CDR3 runs 12 residues. Deletions cut 4 bases from V and 8 bases from J, with 9 bases between. Germline CDR1 reads SEHNR; CDR2 reads FQNEAQ (reference sequence). The CDR3 spells CASSSPRDEQFF. The CDR3 DNA sequence: TGTGCCAGCAGCTCCCCGCGGGATGAGCAGTTCTTC.

As concerns this clone: Other DNA sequences in the same sample also yield this CDR3. This rearrangement joins TRBV11-2 to TRBJ1-1; D may be TRBD1 (6 bases). CDR1 and CDR2 from the germline V gene are SGHAT and FQNNGV. V lost 6 bases and J lost 1, with 9 bases in between. CDR3 length: 13 residues. Written as DNA, the CDR3 is TGTGCCAGCAGTCGACAGGAGAACACTGAAGCTTTCTTT. Its translation is CASSRQENTEAFF.

The chain recombines TRBV2 with TRBJ1-1; TRBD1 matches 9 bases. This CDR3 contains 16 residues. J lost 5 bases, V lost 2 bases, and 9 bases had no gene match. Per germline, CDR1 SNHLY and CDR2 FYNNEI. CDR3 in amino acids: CASSEMGQGVGTEAFF. DNA for the CDR3: TGTGCCAGCAGTGAAATGGGACAGGGAGTAGGTACTGAAGCTTTCTTT.

The rearrangement joins TRBV5-4 to TRBJ2-7, with 8 bases identical to TRBD1. V shed 0 bases, J shed 3 bases, and the junction held 8 bases outside the gene matches. The germline V gene encodes CDR1 SGHNT and CDR2 YYREEE (reference sequence). This CDR3 has 16 amino acids. The CDR3 loop is CASSLESRGRGYEQYF. The CDR3 DNA sequence: TGTGCCAGCAGCTTGGAATCCAGGGGGCGGGGCTACGAGCAGTACTTC. Combining the CDR3 with reference TRBV5-4 and TRBJ2-7 gives the whole variable domain ETGVTQSPTHLIKTRGQQVTLRCSSQSGHNTVSWYQQALGQGPQFIFQYYREEENGRGNFPPRFSGLQFPNYSSELNVNALELDDSALYLCASSLESRGRGYEQYFGPGTRLTVT.

The J gene is TRBJ1-1, the V gene TRBV6-5; no clear D. Germline CDR1 is MNHEY and CDR2 is SVGAGI. The CDR3 sequence is 16 residues long. V lost 0 bases, J lost 5 bases, and 16 bases lay in between. CDR3 loop: CASSYSRAARGTEAFF. The CDR3 DNA sequence: TGTGCCAGCAGTTACTCGAGGGCAGCCAGAGGGACTGAAGCTTTCTTT.

The chain combines TRBV28 with TRBJ1-3; 7 positions agree with TRBD1. The CDR3 consists of 15 residues. The J segment lost 4 bases and the V segment lost 5 bases, leaving 8 bases of the junction unmatched. Germline-derived CDR1 and CDR2 are MDHEN and SYDVKM. CDR3 sequence reads: CASSRPTGAGNTIYF. DNA of the CDR3: TGTGCCAGCAGTCGCCCAACAGGGGCCGGAAACACCATATATTTT.